This TCR beta chain appears in the sequencing data of a study of response to subunit inactivated influenza vaccine. MiXCR was run by TCRdb on the RT-PCR reads, yielding one entry per CDR3 protein. The sample contains 530,000 or so distinct CDR3 sequences, about 15% of which appear only once. The CDR3 has 16 amino acids. Trimming at V came to 2 bases and at J to 4 bases, leaving 7 bases not matched to a gene. CDR1 LGHNT and CDR2 FRNRAP come from the germline V gene. This clonotype was observed a few times. Its antigen is unknown. Findings and caveats of the study: With each seasonal influenza vaccination, the authors suggested, few new T cells are recruited.

The sequenced sample was PBMCs from blood, obtained approximately 13 days after vaccination. The source is a man aged 45-65 years who received an inactivated influenza vaccine. The chain employs TRBV12-5 and TRBJ2-5; TRBD2 aligns across 10 bases. The CDR3 loop is CASGLKLAGRLETQYF. The DNA for the CDR3 is TGTGCTAGTGGTTTGAAACTAGCGGGAAGGCTAGAGACCCAGTACTTC.